The 19 T cell receptor beta chains presented below share a single source sample, sequenced in a study of high-grade serous ovarian cancer treatment subgroups. Profiling relied on immunoSEQ multiplex PCR, and the TCRdb table lists in-frame clones only, not all of them. The sample lists about 30,000 clones, approximately 79% occurring once. Tumor samples were obtained before definitive surgery or chemotherapy. Sequencing was carried out using tumor tissue. The receptors derive from a human donor with high-grade serous ovarian cancer.

This sequence joins TRBV18 and TRBJ1-1; tentatively, D is TRBD1 (5 bases). CDR3 length: 14 residues. V lost 1 base and J 3 bases, leaving 9 bases between the germline ends. The germline V gene encodes CDR1 KGHSH and CDR2 LQKENI. The CDR3 region is CASSPRGMDTEAFF. The DNA for the CDR3 is TGTGCCAGCTCACCACGGGGGATGGACACTGAAGCTTTCTTT.

The J gene is TRBJ1-3, the V gene TRBV28, with D maybe TRBD1 (6 bases). The V and J ends lost 6 bases and 5 bases respectively, with 14 bases between them. Germline CDR1 and CDR2: MDHEN and SYDVKM. The CDR3 runs 14 residues. The CDR3 is CASRLTGTRNTIYF. The DNA for the CDR3 is TGTGCCAGCAGACTAACAGGGACCAGAAACACCATATATTTT.

The table lists this clone with a few counts. The chain couples TRBV28 to TRBJ1-5; D gene uncertain. With 6 bases removed from V and 4 bases from J, the gap between germline ends came to 13 bases. This CDR3 has 14 amino acids. Germline CDR1 reads MDHEN; CDR2 reads SYDVKM. CDR3 in amino acids: CASSVGGQNQPQHF. The CDR3, as DNA: TGTGCCAGCAGCGTGGGCGGGCAAAATCAGCCCCAGCATTTT.

The gene calls are TRBV6-1 and TRBJ2-7; maybe TRBD1 (6 bases). Deletions cut 2 bases from V and 5 bases from J, with 10 bases between. The CDR3 sequence is 13 residues long. CDR1 and CDR2 (germline): MNHNS, SASEGT. The CDR3 DNA reads as TGTGCCAGCAGTGAACCTACAGGGAACGAGCAGTACTTC. Protein sequence: CASSEPTGNEQYF.

J is TRBJ2-3 and V is TRBV10-2, with 10 bases that match TRBD2. Germline values: CDR1 WSHSY, CDR2 SAAADI. J gave up 4 bases and V 8 bases, and 6 bases lay outside the gene matches. The CDR3 totals 14 residues. CDR3 in amino acids: CASGVAGGPDTQYF. In DNA, the CDR3 is TGCGCCAGCGGGGTAGCGGGAGGTCCAGATACGCAGTATTTT.

The chain carries TRBV28 and TRBJ2-7; D possibly uses TRBD1 or TRBD2 (6 bases each). This CDR3 has 15 amino acids. From germline, CDR1 is MDHEN and CDR2 SYDVKM. V gave up 8 bases and J gave up 2 bases, with 19 bases separating them. CDR3 in DNA: TGTGCCAGCTGGGGGGTGGGGGCCTCCCCCTACGAGCAGTACTTC. Its protein is CASWGVGASPYEQYF.

The chain combines TRBV7-8 with TRBJ2-1, with unresolved D. V shed 5 bases and J shed 5 bases, with 16 bases lying between them. Looked up from germline, CDR1 is SGHVS and CDR2 is FQNEAQ. The CDR3 sequence is 15 residues long. The CDR3 protein is CASSPPPAANNEQFF. The CDR3 DNA follows: TGTGCCAGCAGCCCCCCCCCGGCGGCAAACAATGAGCAGTTCTTC.

This chain links TRBV4-1 with TRBJ2-7; D is possibly TRBD2 (7 bases). Per germline, CDR1 MGHRA and CDR2 YSYEKL. Trimming cost V 1 base and J 3 bases, with 13 bases left between them. The CDR3 is 15 amino acids. The CDR3 here is CASSQGEGVGYEQYF. In DNA form, the CDR3 reads TGCGCCAGCAGCCAAGGGGAGGGGGTGGGCTACGAGCAGTACTTC.

The chain has TRBV7-2 and TRBJ2-5; 7 nucleotides line up with TRBD2. Germline CDR1 reads SGHTA; CDR2 reads FQGNSA. The CDR3 contains 16 residues. The V segment lost 4 bases and the J segment 1 base; nucleotides outside the gene matches: 9. CDR3 DNA sequence: TGTGCCAGCAGCTGGGGGGGTGCGGGGTTCCAAGAGACCCAGTACTTC. It codes for CASSWGGAGFQETQYF.

V and J are TRBV6-5 and TRBJ2-3; no clear D. Trimming removed 2 bases at V and 2 bases at J, with 8 bases between. Germline loops: CDR1 MNHEY, CDR2 SVGAGI. The CDR3 is made up of 14 amino acids. The CDR3 coding sequence is TGTGCCAGCAGTTACCGATCCTACACAGATACGCAGTATTTT. Translating gives CASSYRSYTDTQYF.

V is TRBV5-1 and J is TRBJ2-1, with 9 bases matching TRBD2. The CDR3 totals 16 residues. Trimming removed 5 bases from V and 2 bases from J; junction bases left unmatched: 8. Germline V gene data show CDR1 as SGHRS and CDR2 as YFSETQ. As DNA, the CDR3 is TGCGCCAGCAGTCCCCTTGCGGGAGGGCCCTACAATGAGCAGTTCTTC. This codes for CASSPLAGGPYNEQFF.

This chain uses TRBV5-1 with TRBJ2-7; no definite D call. CDR3 length equals 11 residues. The V gene's germline CDR1 is SGHRS and CDR2 YFSETQ. Trimming took off 3 bases at V and 3 bases at J, with 4 bases between the two ends. The CDR3 here is CASSSVYEQYF. For the CDR3, the DNA is TGCGCCAGCAGCTCCGTCTACGAGCAGTACTTC.

V is TRBV6-5 and J is TRBJ2-7; unclear D gene. V lost 0 bases to trimming and J lost 2 bases, with 8 bases between them. Germline CDR1 and CDR2: MNHEY and SVGAGI. The CDR3 loop spans 14 amino acids. CDR3 in amino acids: CASSYSVSAYEQYF. The CDR3 DNA reads TGTGCCAGCAGTTACTCGGTCAGCGCCTACGAGCAGTACTTC.

J is TRBJ1-2 and V is TRBV11-2, with D hard to call. V shed 1 base and J shed 0 bases, with 12 bases lying between them. The CDR3 is 16 residues long. Germline lookup yields CDR1 SGHAT and CDR2 FQNNGV. For the CDR3, the DNA is TGTGCCAGCAGCTTAGGTACGAAGATGACTAACTATGGCTACACCTTC. This gives the protein CASSLGTKMTNYGYTF.

V is TRBV4-1 and J is TRBJ2-3; TRBD1 is a possible D gene (6 bases). V lost 4 bases, J lost 3 bases, and 14 bases lay in between. CDR3 size: 15 residues. Germline assignment: CDR1 MGHRA and CDR2 YSYEKL. The CDR3 bases are TGCGCCAGCAGCCCACGGAGAGGGGGAACAGATACGCAGTATTTT. Translating gives CASSPRRGGTDTQYF.

CDR3 region: CASSLGPSGNTDTQYF. In DNA form, the CDR3 reads TGTGCCAGCAGCTTAGGGCCCAGCGGGAACACAGATACGCAGTATTTT. The V gene is TRBV7-6, the J gene TRBJ2-3; 7 bases are shared with TRBD2. V lost 1 base to trimming and J lost 2 bases; unmatched junction nucleotides: 6. The CDR3 length is 16 residues. Germline CDR1 and CDR2: SGHVS and FNYEAQ.

The V call is TRBV6-1, the J call TRBJ2-7; D is ambiguous. Germline CDR1 MNHNS, CDR2 SASEGT. The V and J ends lost 7 bases and 3 bases respectively, with 19 bases between them. CDR3 length: 15 residues. CDR3 bases: TGTGCCAGCACCACAGACCGGAAGAGGTTCTACGAGCAGTACTTC. This codes for CASTTDRKRFYEQYF.

J is TRBJ1-5 and V is TRBV18; D not resolved. Germline loops: CDR1 KGHSH, CDR2 LQKENI. V lost 6 bases and J 0 bases, leaving 6 bases between the germline ends. This CDR3 is built from 13 residues. CDR3 nucleotide sequence: TGTGCCAGCTCGCGGGATAGCAATCAGCCCCAGCATTTT. It translates to CASSRDSNQPQHF. Full variable domain (missing parts from reference TRBV18 and TRBJ1-5): NAGVMQNPRHLVRRRGQEARLRCSPMKGHSHVYWYRQLPEEGLKFMVYLQKENIIDESGMPKERFSAEFPKEGPSILRIQQVVRGDSAAYFCASSRDSNQPQHFGDGTRLSIL.

V is TRBV6-6 and J is TRBJ1-4; the match to TRBD1 covers 7 bases. The CDR3 extends over 15 amino acids. Germline assignment: CDR1 MNHNY and CDR2 SVGAGI (reference sequence). Trimming took 0 bases from V and 4 from J; bases not matched to a gene: 2. CDR3 in DNA: TGTGCCAGCAGTTACTCGGGACAGATTAATGAAAAACTGTTTTTT. It is translated as CASSYSGQINEKLFF.